This record concerns one TCR beta chain sequence. The record originates from a study of blood T cells in healthy people across ages. About the study: There was about one barcoded beta molecule captured by template switching per two T cells.

The second PCR ran roughly 6 to 11 cycles with a sample-barcoded 5' primer and J-beta primers. TCRdb processed the 5' RACE reads anew with MiXCR; each CDR3 protein has one entry. The sample comprises hundreds of thousands of distinct CDR3 sequences, 25% to 30% of which are singletons, and less than 3.5% rests with the top ten. CDR3 length: 18 amino acids. From germline, CDR1 is SGHRS and CDR2 YFSETQ. V dropped 0 bases and J dropped 2 bases, with 21 bases sitting between them. These data were likewise used in another study, on T cells of mothers and their children.

V gene TRBV5-1 combines with J gene TRBJ2-7, with D possibly TRBD2 on 6 matching bases. The sequenced material came from blood. The receptor was derived from a boy between 10 and 17 years old in good health. The CDR3 nucleotides read TGCGCCAGCAGCTTGGTCAGATCCGGGAGAACTGTAACCTACGAGCAGTACTTC. Translated: CASSLVRSGRTVTYEQYF.